This T cell receptor beta chain was sequenced for a study of blood T cell repertoires in COVID-19. Only in-frame clones appear in the TCRdb table, and some are missing; sequencing was by immunoSEQ multiplex PCR. The table shows approximately 76,000 clones, with 70% to 85% occurring only once. Sequenced sample: peripheral blood. This TCR derives from a woman in her sixties or seventies with acute or convalescent COVID-19.

The chain's CDR3 is CASSYFFTGTRKSGANVLTF. CDR3 coding DNA: TGTGCCAGCAGTTACTTTTTCACCGGGACTCGGAAATCTGGGGCCAACGTCCTGACTTTC. J is TRBJ2-6 and V is TRBV6-2 or TRBV6-3, with TRBD2 as a possible D gene (6 bases). The CDR3 covers 20 residues. The germline gives CDR1 MNHEY, CDR2 SVGEGT. The V and J ends lost 1 base and 1 base respectively, with 20 bases between them.